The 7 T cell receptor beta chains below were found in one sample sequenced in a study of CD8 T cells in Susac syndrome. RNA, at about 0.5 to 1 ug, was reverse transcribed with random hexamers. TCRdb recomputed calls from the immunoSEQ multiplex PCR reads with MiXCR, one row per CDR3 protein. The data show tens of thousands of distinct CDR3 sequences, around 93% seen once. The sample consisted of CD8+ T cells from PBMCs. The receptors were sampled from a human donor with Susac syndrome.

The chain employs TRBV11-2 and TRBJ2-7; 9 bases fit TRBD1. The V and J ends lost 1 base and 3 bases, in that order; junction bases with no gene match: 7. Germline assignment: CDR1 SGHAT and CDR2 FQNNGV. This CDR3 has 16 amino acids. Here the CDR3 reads CASSLGPGTGNYEQYF. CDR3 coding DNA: TGTGCCAGCAGCTTAGGCCCCGGGACAGGGAACTACGAGCAGTACTTC.

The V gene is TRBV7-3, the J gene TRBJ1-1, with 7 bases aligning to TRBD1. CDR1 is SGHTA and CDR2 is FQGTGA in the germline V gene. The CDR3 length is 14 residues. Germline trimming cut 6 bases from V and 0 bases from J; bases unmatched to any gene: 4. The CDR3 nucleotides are TGTGCCAGCAGTTCGACAGGGATGAACACTGAAGCTTTCTTT. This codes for CASSSTGMNTEAFF.

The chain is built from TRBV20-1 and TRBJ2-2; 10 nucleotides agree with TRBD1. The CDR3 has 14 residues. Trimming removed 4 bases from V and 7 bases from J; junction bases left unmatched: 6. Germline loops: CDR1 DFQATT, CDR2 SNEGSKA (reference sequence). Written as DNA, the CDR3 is TGCAGTGCTACCGGGACAGGGGATGGCGGGGAGCTGTTTTTT. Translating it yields CSATGTGDGGELFF.

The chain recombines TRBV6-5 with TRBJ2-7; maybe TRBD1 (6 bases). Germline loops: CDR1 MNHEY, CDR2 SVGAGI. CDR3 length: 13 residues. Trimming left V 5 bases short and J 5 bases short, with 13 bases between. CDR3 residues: CASSIQGSNEQYF. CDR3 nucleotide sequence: TGTGCCAGCAGTATACAGGGAAGCAACGAGCAGTACTTC.

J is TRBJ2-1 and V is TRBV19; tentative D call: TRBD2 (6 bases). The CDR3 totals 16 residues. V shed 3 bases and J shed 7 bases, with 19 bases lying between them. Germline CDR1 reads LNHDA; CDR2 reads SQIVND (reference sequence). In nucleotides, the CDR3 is TGTGCCAGTAGTATCCGACCGGGACTTTACAGGAATGAGCAGTTCTTC. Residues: CASSIRPGLYRNEQFF.

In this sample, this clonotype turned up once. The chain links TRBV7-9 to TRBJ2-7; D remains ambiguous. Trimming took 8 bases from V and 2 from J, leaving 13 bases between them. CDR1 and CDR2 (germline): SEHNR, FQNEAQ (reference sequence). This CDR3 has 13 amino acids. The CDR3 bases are TGTGCCAGCTGTCCGGGTGGGACCTACGAGCAGTACTTC. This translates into CASCPGGTYEQYF.

The CDR3 reads CASSGGVLSSPLHF. In nucleotides, the CDR3 is TGTGCCAGCAGCGGTGGGGTTCTGAGTTCACCCCTCCACTTT. This sequence joins TRBV9 and TRBJ1-6; D not resolved. Germline loops: CDR1 SGDLS, CDR2 YYNGEE. The CDR3 is 14 residues long. V was trimmed by 3 bases and J by 9 bases, leaving 13 bases between them.